One sample yielded the 26 T cell receptor beta chains listed below, sequenced in a study of T cell clusters in autoimmune cytopenias. TRB rearrangements were amplified by touch-down multiplex PCR with mixed TRB-A/B primers. TCRdb re-called the multiplex PCR reads, yielding one record per CDR3 amino acid sequence without DNA. The sample table sets out more than 5,000 distinct CDR3 sequences. Each sample's input was roughly 270 ng genomic DNA, 30,000 to 45,000 genome equivalents. A further study also used this sample, focusing on T cell repertoires in aging, cancer and after chemotherapy.

Sequencing was performed on peripheral blood. The origin of the receptors is a human donor in good health.

Considering frequency, this clonotype is medium-sized (0.01 to 0.1%). This chain uses TRBV6-6 with TRBJ2-3; TCRdb's assignment of TRBD2 cannot be checked, as there is no DNA. This CDR3 has 13 residues. Germline CDR1 reads MNHNY; CDR2 reads SVGAGI (reference sequence). The CDR3: CATSPGFTDTQYF.

The chain uses TRBV27 and TRBJ2-7; the TRBD2 assignment by TCRdb is unverifiable without DNA. Per the germline V gene, CDR1 is MNHEY and CDR2 is SMNVEV (reference sequence). This CDR3 has 13 residues. The CDR3 spells CATGEAGNYEQYF.

The V call is TRBV5-1, the J call TRBJ2-1; the TCRdb D gene call, TRBD2, has no DNA to confirm it. The CDR3 runs to 18 residues. Germline V CDR1 and CDR2: SGHRS, YFSETQ. The CDR3 sequence: CASSLALAGVSSYNEQFF.

The V gene is TRBV30, the J gene TRBJ1-2. Germline CDR1 is GTSNPN and CDR2 is SVGIG (reference sequence). The CDR3 consists of 13 residues. CDR3 protein: CAWSVGPQGGYTF.

The chain combines TRBV10-3 with TRBJ2-7; TCRdb's D gene call, TRBD2, goes unchecked for lack of DNA. CDR1 ENHRY and CDR2 SYGVKD come from the germline V gene. The CDR3 is 15 amino acids. Here the CDR3 reads CAIRSLAVSSYEQYF.

This chain links TRBV18 with TRBJ2-5; there is no DNA to check the TCRdb D call of TRBD2. CDR1 is KGHSH, CDR2 LQKENI, per germline. This CDR3 is 15 amino acids long. CDR3 sequence reads: CASSPQRGVQETQYF.

By frequency, this clonotype registers medium-sized. V and J are TRBV12-3 or TRBV12-4 and TRBJ2-5; the TCRdb call, TRBD1, lacks DNA for checking. There are 15 residues in the CDR3. The CDR3: CASSLQRGIQETQYF.

This clonotype ranks as medium-sized in terms of frequency. The V gene is TRBV30, the J gene TRBJ1-4. Germline V gene sequence: CDR1 GTSNPN, CDR2 SVGIG (reference sequence). CDR3 length: 14 amino acids. The CDR3 region is CAWRPTFDSEKLFF.

The rearrangement links TRBV18 to TRBJ1-5; TCRdb's D call of TRBD1 is untestable without DNA. Germline V gene lookup returns CDR1 KGHSH and CDR2 LQKENI. This CDR3 has 14 amino acids. CDR3 region: CASSPQGGDQPQHF.

This clonotype shows up as medium-sized (0.01 to 0.1%) by frequency. The V gene is TRBV6-5, the J gene TRBJ2-7; there is no DNA to check the TCRdb D call of TRBD1. The CDR3 sequence is 15 residues long. Germline V gene sequence: CDR1 MNHEY, CDR2 SVGAGI. CDR3 sequence: CASSFSTTASYEQYF.

The V call is TRBV7-9, the J call TRBJ2-5; TCRdb picks TRBD1, but there is no DNA to check that call. Germline CDR1 reads SEHNR; CDR2 reads FQNEAQ (reference sequence). This CDR3 spans 15 amino acids. The CDR3 here is CATAVGTGLQETQYF.

Frequency places this clonotype as medium-sized. The chain links TRBV12-3 or TRBV12-4 to TRBJ2-3; TCRdb's D call of TRBD2 is untestable without DNA. The CDR3 loop spans 17 amino acids. Here the CDR3 reads CASSSGTSGSRTDTQYF.

The chain employs TRBV4-1 and TRBJ2-1. The CDR3 sequence is 13 residues long. CDR1 MGHRA and CDR2 YSYEKL come from the germline V gene. This chain's CDR3 is CASSQDIYNEQFF.

The V call is TRBV6-2 or TRBV6-3, the J call TRBJ2-3. This CDR3 comprises 15 residues. Germline CDR1 is MNHEY and CDR2 is SVGEGT. The CDR3 is CASSYSSSSTDTQYF.

The rearrangement joins TRBV5-6 to TRBJ2-1; TCRdb proposes TRBD2, but this gene call is untestable without DNA. CDR1 and CDR2 (germline): SGHDT, YYEEEE. CDR3 length: 15 amino acids. CDR3 amino acids: CATSLPQRGSDEQFF.

The J gene is TRBJ2-2, the V gene TRBV5-4; the TCRdb D gene call, TRBD2, has no DNA to confirm it. This CDR3 spans 16 amino acids. Germline V CDR1 and CDR2: SGHNT, YYREEE (reference sequence). The CDR3 here is CASSREGGRSTGELFF. Drawing the rest from reference TRBV5-4 and TRBJ2-2, the complete variable domain is ETGVTQSPTHLIKTRGQQVTLRCSSQSGHNTVSWYQQALGQGPQFIFQYYREEENGRGNFPPRFSGLQFPNYSSELNVNALELDDSALYLCASSREGGRSTGELFFGEGSRLTVL.

The chain has TRBV12-3 or TRBV12-4 and TRBJ2-1; TCRdb picks TRBD1, but there is no DNA to check that call. This CDR3 region has 14 residues. CDR3 loop: CASSFTGTYNEQFF.

Considering frequency, this clonotype is medium-sized. This chain joins TRBV19 and TRBJ1-1. There are 17 residues in the CDR3. Germline values: CDR1 LNHDA, CDR2 SQIVND (reference sequence). This chain's CDR3 is CASSLPSGEGSDTEAFF.

The chain couples TRBV13 to TRBJ1-3; no DNA is available, so the TRBD1 call from TCRdb remains unchecked. CDR3 length: 12 amino acids. CDR1 is PRHDT and CDR2 is FYEKMQ in the germline V gene (reference sequence). CDR3 sequence: CASSRTEDTIYF.

This clonotype is classed as medium-sized (0.01 to 0.1%) by frequency. The chain couples TRBV27 to TRBJ2-3. The CDR3 has 11 amino acids. Germline loops: CDR1 MNHEY, CDR2 SMNVEV (reference sequence). The CDR3 region is CATTSTDTQYF.

This clonotype registers medium-sized by frequency. This chain joins TRBV19 and TRBJ2-3; TCRdb lists TRBD2, though no DNA is available to test this call. This CDR3 spans 14 amino acids. Germline assignment: CDR1 LNHDA and CDR2 SQIVND (reference sequence). CDR3 in amino acids: CASSLGGATDTQYF.

In terms of frequency, this clonotype is medium-sized. This rearrangement joins TRBV6-1 to TRBJ2-7; TCRdb's D call of TRBD1 is untestable without DNA. CDR3 length: 15 amino acids. CDR1 is MNHNS, CDR2 SASEGT, per germline. This CDR3 reads CASSAMWDRRDEQYF.

According to its frequency, this clonotype is medium-sized. This chain joins TRBV18 and TRBJ2-3; the D call of TRBD1 rests on TCRdb alone, since no DNA is present to check it. Germline V CDR1 and CDR2: KGHSH, LQKENI. This CDR3 contains 15 residues. The CDR3 is CASSPREGHADTQYF.

The genes are TRBV5-1 and TRBJ2-6; TCRdb outputs TRBD1, but without DNA this stays unchecked. The CDR3 contains 16 residues. CDR1 and CDR2 (germline): SGHRS, YFSETQ. This chain's CDR3 is CASSPRGSSGANVLTF.

The rearrangement joins TRBV7-2 to TRBJ2-7; the D call of TRBD2 rests on TCRdb alone, since no DNA is present to check it. The CDR3 is 15 amino acids. CDR1 SGHTA and CDR2 FQGNSA come from the germline V gene. CDR3 sequence reads: CASSRQASGRESIYF. The full variable domain, rest sourced from reference TRBV7-2 and TRBJ2-7, is GAGVSQSPSNKVTEKGKDVELRCDPISGHTALYWYRQSLGQGLEFLIYFQGNSAPDKSGLPSDRFSAERTGGSVSTLTIQRTQQEDSAVYLCASSRQASGRESIYFGPGTRLTVT.

CDR3 loop: CASSGPGARPETQYF. V gene TRBV11-2 combines with J gene TRBJ2-5; TCRdb's D call, TRBD1, is unchecked because there is no DNA. Germline V gene data show CDR1 as SGHAT and CDR2 as FQNNGV. The CDR3 runs 15 residues. Filled out from reference TRBV11-2 and TRBJ2-5, the complete variable domain reads EAGVAQSPRYKIIEKRQSVAFWCNPISGHATLYWYQQILGQGPKLLIQFQNNGVVDDSQLPKDRFSAERLKGVDSTLKIQPAKLEDSAVYLCASSGPGARPETQYFGPGTRLLVL.